This TCR beta chain was found in a study of blood T cell repertoires in COVID-19. Seattle enrolled patients during active infection and tracked them longitudinally. In the original workflow: Reference gene primer amplification yielded estimated nucleated cell counts. Profiling relied on immunoSEQ multiplex PCR, and the TCRdb table lists in-frame clones only, not all of them. Clone size and V and J calls were adopted from that table, with D and trimming inferred from the DNA. Here the sample spans around 300,000 clones, around 88% being singletons. This clone is a singleton in its sample. This CDR3 contains 15 residues. V shed 4 bases, J shed 4 bases, and the junction held 5 bases outside the gene matches. The germline V gene has CDR1 SGHTA and CDR2 FQGNSA.

The rearrangement links TRBV7-2 to TRBJ1-2; 11 bases are shared with TRBD1. The sample taken for sequencing was peripheral blood. The source of this sequence is a woman aged 30 to 39 with COVID-19, enrolled during active disease. CDR3 nucleotides: TGTGCCAGCAGCTACCGGACAGGGGGCGGCTATGGCTACACCTTC. It specifies CASSYRTGGGYGYTF.